The 12 T cell receptor beta chains in this list originate from one sample, sequenced in a study of graft-versus-host responses after intestinal transplantation. Some clones are missing from TCRdb's copy, which holds only in-frame ones; the method was immunoSEQ multiplex PCR. The sample has about 93,000 clones; around 93% are singletons. These receptors' antigens are unknown. This specimen consisted of unstimulated CD8+ T cells sorted from spleen or lymph node cells, obtained before intestinal transplant. All receptors derive from a human donor who received an intestinal transplant.

The rearrangement uses TRBV5-5 and TRBJ1-3; 7 nucleotides agree with TRBD1. The CDR3 is made up of 16 amino acids. Germline assignment: CDR1 SGHKS and CDR2 YYEKEE (reference sequence). V shed 3 bases and J 2 bases; nucleotides not matched to a gene: 8. The CDR3 region is CASSSTIQGPGNTIYF. The CDR3 region has the DNA TGTGCCAGCAGCTCAACGATACAGGGGCCTGGAAACACCATATATTTT.

This sequence joins TRBV7-6 and TRBJ2-7; D may be TRBD2 (5 bases). V was trimmed by 1 base and J by 1 base, leaving 8 bases between them. The CDR3 has 14 amino acids. The germline V gene encodes CDR1 SGHVS and CDR2 FNYEAQ. The CDR3 is CASSLERTSYEQYF. The CDR3 bases are TGTGCCAGCAGCTTAGAGAGGACTTCCTACGAGCAGTACTTC.

This clone was counted once. This rearrangement joins TRBV25-1 to TRBJ2-7; D gene ambiguous. Germline V gives CDR1 MGHDK, CDR2 SYGVNS. CDR3 length equals 15 residues. The V end lost 4 bases, the J end lost 5 bases, and 18 bases lay between the germline ends. CDR3 amino acids: CASSAPVEIADEQYF. The DNA of the CDR3 is TGTGCCAGCAGTGCCCCCGTTGAGATTGCTGACGAGCAGTACTTC.

V is TRBV13 and J is TRBJ2-7, with 9 nucleotides matching TRBD1. V lost 3 bases, J lost 4 bases, and 4 bases stayed unmatched. Germline V gives CDR1 PRHDT, CDR2 FYEKMQ (reference sequence). The length of the CDR3 is 14 residues. The CDR3 sequence is CASSLGQGLYEQYF. The CDR3 DNA reads as TGTGCCAGCAGCTTGGGACAGGGTCTGTACGAGCAGTACTTC.

This rearrangement joins TRBV15 to TRBJ2-7; the match to TRBD1 covers 9 bases. This CDR3 has 14 amino acids. The junction had 5 bases not matched to a gene; V was cut back by 3 bases and J by 5 bases. The V gene's germline CDR1 is LNHNV and CDR2 YYDKDF (reference sequence). The CDR3 here is CATSSVDRGDEQYF. CDR3 nucleotides: TGTGCCACCAGCAGTGTGGACAGGGGCGACGAGCAGTACTTC. Based on the CDR3 plus reference TRBV15 and TRBJ2-7, the full variable domain is DAMVIQNPRYQVTQFGKPVTLSCSQTLNHNVMYWYQQKSSQAPKLLFHYYDKDFNNEADTPDNFQSRRPNTSFCFLDIRSPGLGDTAMYLCATSSVDRGDEQYFGPGTRLTVT.

V and J are TRBV19 and TRBJ2-7; TRBD1 is a possible D gene (5 bases). The CDR3 consists of 12 residues. The germline V gene encodes CDR1 LNHDA and CDR2 SQIVND (reference sequence). Trimming removed 6 bases at V and 6 bases at J, with 12 bases between. CDR3 loop: CASSQGLTEQYF. The CDR3, as DNA: TGTGCCAGTAGCCAGGGATTGACCGAGCAGTACTTC.

This clone was seen a few times. V usage is TRBV27 and J usage is TRBJ1-6; 8 bases match TRBD1. CDR3 length: 16 amino acids. The V gene's germline CDR1 is MNHEY and CDR2 SMNVEV (reference sequence). V lost 0 bases and J lost 5; bases outside the gene matches: 3. CDR3 protein: CASSLSSDRDNSPLHF. The DNA for the CDR3 is TGTGCCAGCAGTTTATCATCGGACAGGGATAATTCACCCCTCCACTTT.

J is TRBJ2-6 and V is TRBV7-9; D possibly corresponds to TRBD2 (6 bases). The CDR3 spans 17 residues. Germline CDR1 and CDR2: SEHNR and FQNEAQ (reference sequence). Trimming cost V 0 bases and J 2 bases, with 11 bases left between them. This CDR3 reads CASSLATGLTGANVLTF. DNA for the CDR3: TGTGCCAGCAGCTTAGCTACGGGACTGACTGGGGCCAACGTCCTGACTTTC. The whole variable domain, remainder taken from reference TRBV7-9 and TRBJ2-6, is DTGVSQNPRHKITKRGQNVTFRCDPISEHNRLYWYRQTLGQGPEFLTYFQNEAQLEKSRLLSDRFSAERPKGSFSTLEIQRTEQGDSAMYLCASSLATGLTGANVLTFGAGSRLTVL.

The rearrangement links TRBV7-9 to TRBJ2-5; 9 bases line up with TRBD1. The V segment lost 3 bases and the J segment 1 base; nucleotides outside the gene matches: 0. From germline, CDR1 is SEHNR and CDR2 FQNEAQ (reference sequence). The CDR3 extends over 14 amino acids. CDR3 sequence: CASSLTGGQETQYF. The CDR3 bases are TGTGCCAGCAGCTTGACAGGGGGCCAAGAGACCCAGTACTTC.

The chain combines TRBV28 with TRBJ2-3; D might be TRBD2 (6 bases). The CDR3 has 17 residues. Germline V gene sequence: CDR1 MDHEN, CDR2 SYDVKM. V gave up 4 bases and J gave up 4 bases, with 21 bases separating them. The CDR3 DNA sequence: TGTGCCAGCAGTTCCCTTAGCCCCGGGAGTAAGTCAGATACGCAGTATTTT. Residues: CASSSLSPGSKSDTQYF.

This clone occurred once. The J gene is TRBJ2-1, the V gene TRBV28; D call uncertain. CDR1 MDHEN and CDR2 SYDVKM come from the germline V gene. V lost 4 bases and J lost 0, with 13 bases in between. This CDR3 comprises 16 residues. CDR3: CASSSPRKSSYNEQFF. CDR3 in DNA: TGTGCCAGCAGTTCCCCTAGGAAGAGCTCCTACAATGAGCAGTTCTTC.

The sample holds a few counts of this clone. V is TRBV27 and J is TRBJ2-1; weak D call: TRBD1 (6 bases). Germline values: CDR1 MNHEY, CDR2 SMNVEV (reference sequence). The CDR3 spans 15 residues. Between the trimmed V and J ends, which lost 6 bases and 5 bases, there was a span of 17 bases. CDR3 sequence reads: CASSPRQGSHNEQFF. For the CDR3, the DNA is TGTGCCAGCAGCCCCAGGCAGGGGTCACACAATGAGCAGTTCTTC.